A selection of T cell receptor beta chains follows, all from one sample in a study of blood T cell repertoires in COVID-19. Libraries were prepared by immunoSEQ multiplex PCR; TCRdb keeps only in-frame clonotypes and omits some of them. The data hold about 130,000 clones, with around 89% observed a single time. Sequencing input: peripheral blood. The source is a man in his sixties with COVID-19, enrolled during active disease. The CDR3 runs from the conserved cysteine through the conserved F or W. The order of the fields is D gene, clone size, J gene, V gene, CDR3 protein, CDR3 DNA. The D gene is left open where the match is weak. Size values are once, few and many counts, or a class for expanded clones, and some rows have none.

d_gene: TRBD1
abundance: -
j_gene: TRBJ2-5
v_gene: TRBV5-1
CDR3aa: CASSDTGGETQYF
CDR3nt: TGCGCCAGCAGCGATACAGGGGGAGAGACCCAGTACTTC

d_gene: TRBD1
abundance: -
j_gene: TRBJ2-1
v_gene: TRBV18
CDR3aa: CASSMGQGANEQFF
CDR3nt: TGTGCCAGCTCAATGGGACAGGGGGCGAATGAGCAGTTCTTC

d_gene: -
abundance: -
j_gene: TRBJ2-7
v_gene: TRBV4-3
CDR3aa: CASSRNEGYEQYF
CDR3nt: TGCGCCAGCAGCCGGAACGAGGGATACGAGCAGTACTTC

d_gene: -
abundance: -
j_gene: TRBJ1-3
v_gene: TRBV28
CDR3aa: CASSLLLGPTDTIYF
CDR3nt: TGTGCCAGCAGTTTACTCCTCGGACCGACAGACACCATATATTTT

d_gene: -
abundance: -
j_gene: TRBJ2-5
v_gene: TRBV30
CDR3aa: CAWRARSQETQYF
CDR3nt: TGTGCCTGGAGGGCAAGATCCCAAGAGACCCAGTACTTC

d_gene: -
abundance: -
j_gene: TRBJ2-2
v_gene: TRBV3-1/TRBV3-2
CDR3aa: CASSLGGRHTGELFF
CDR3nt: TGTGCCAGCAGCCTGGGGGGGCGTCACACCGGGGAGCTGTTTTTT

d_gene: TRBD2
abundance: once
j_gene: TRBJ2-1
v_gene: TRBV9
CDR3aa: CASSLTSGGLLYNEQFF
CDR3nt: TGTGCCAGCAGCCTCACTAGCGGGGGCCTACTCTACAATGAGCAGTTCTTC

d_gene: TRBD1
abundance: -
j_gene: TRBJ1-2
v_gene: TRBV28
CDR3aa: CASSFRTGWVGYTF
CDR3nt: TGTGCCAGCAGTTTCAGGACAGGGTGGGTTGGCTACACCTTC

d_gene: -
abundance: -
j_gene: TRBJ2-5
v_gene: TRBV28
CDR3aa: CASYRGQETQYF
CDR3nt: TGTGCCAGCTATAGGGGGCAAGAGACCCAGTACTTC

d_gene: TRBD1
abundance: -
j_gene: TRBJ1-2
v_gene: TRBV4-3
CDR3aa: CASSQLDRALFGYTF
CDR3nt: TGCGCCAGCAGCCAGCTCGACAGGGCCCTCTTCGGCTACACCTTC

d_gene: -
abundance: -
j_gene: TRBJ1-1
v_gene: TRBV7-9
CDR3aa: CASSLEQVQAFF
CDR3nt: TGTGCCAGCAGCTTAGAACAGGTACAAGCTTTCTTT

d_gene: -
abundance: -
j_gene: TRBJ2-7
v_gene: TRBV6-5
CDR3aa: CASTPMGSWEQYF
CDR3nt: TGTGCCAGCACCCCCATGGGGAGTTGGGAGCAGTACTTC

d_gene: -
abundance: -
j_gene: TRBJ1-4
v_gene: TRBV19
CDR3aa: CASSIGGVSNEKLFF
CDR3nt: TGTGCCAGTAGTATAGGGGGAGTCTCTAATGAAAAACTGTTTTTT

d_gene: -
abundance: -
j_gene: TRBJ2-6
v_gene: TRBV7-2
CDR3aa: CASSLDAAGSGANVLTF
CDR3nt: TGTGCCAGCAGCTTAGACGCGGCGGGGTCTGGGGCCAACGTCCTGACTTTC

d_gene: -
abundance: -
j_gene: TRBJ1-1
v_gene: TRBV5-1
CDR3aa: CASSLGTGLYTEAFF
CDR3nt: TGCGCCAGCAGCTTGGGCACAGGGTTATACACTGAAGCTTTCTTT

d_gene: -
abundance: -
j_gene: TRBJ1-2
v_gene: TRBV7-2
CDR3aa: CASSALLSGGYTF
CDR3nt: TGTGCCAGCAGCGCCCTTTTATCGGGTGGCTACACCTTC

d_gene: TRBD2
abundance: -
j_gene: TRBJ2-3
v_gene: TRBV19
CDR3aa: CASSGLAGPTDTQYF
CDR3nt: TGTGCCAGTAGTGGGCTAGCGGGACCCACAGATACGCAGTATTTT

d_gene: -
abundance: -
j_gene: TRBJ2-5
v_gene: TRBV9
CDR3aa: CASSVGEDLSQETQYF
CDR3nt: TGTGCCAGCAGCGTAGGGGAGGACCTATCCCAAGAGACCCAGTACTTC

d_gene: -
abundance: -
j_gene: TRBJ2-2
v_gene: TRBV5-4
CDR3aa: CASRDFEGATGELFF
CDR3nt: TGTGCCAGCCGCGACTTCGAGGGCGCAACCGGGGAGCTGTTTTTT

d_gene: -
abundance: -
j_gene: TRBJ1-2
v_gene: TRBV4-1
CDR3aa: CASSQDLNRIYGYTF
CDR3nt: TGCGCCAGCAGCCAAGATTTGAACAGAATCTATGGCTACACCTTC

d_gene: -
abundance: -
j_gene: TRBJ2-5
v_gene: TRBV6-2/TRBV6-3
CDR3aa: CASSYPPKTQYF
CDR3nt: TGTGCCAGCAGTTACCCCCCAAAGACCCAGTACTTC

d_gene: -
abundance: -
j_gene: TRBJ1-3
v_gene: TRBV18
CDR3aa: CASSPIQISGNTIYF
CDR3nt: TGTGCCAGCTCACCAATACAGATCTCTGGAAACACCATATATTTT

d_gene: -
abundance: -
j_gene: TRBJ1-2
v_gene: TRBV11-2
CDR3aa: CASSLVRESFGYTF
CDR3nt: TGTGCCAGCAGCTTAGTGAGGGAGTCGTTTGGCTACACCTTC

d_gene: -
abundance: -
j_gene: TRBJ1-2
v_gene: TRBV5-1
CDR3aa: CASSPDKTNYGYTF
CDR3nt: TGCGCCAGCAGCCCGGACAAAACTAACTATGGCTACACCTTC

d_gene: TRBD2
abundance: once
j_gene: TRBJ2-5
v_gene: TRBV9
CDR3aa: CASSVGTSEETQYF
CDR3nt: TGTGCCAGCAGCGTAGGGACTAGCGAAGAGACCCAGTACTTC

d_gene: -
abundance: -
j_gene: TRBJ2-3
v_gene: TRBV6-2/TRBV6-3
CDR3aa: CASSYSLRAGDTQYF
CDR3nt: TGTGCCAGCAGTTACTCTCTACGGGCGGGAGATACGCAGTATTTT

d_gene: -
abundance: -
j_gene: TRBJ2-1
v_gene: TRBV5-4
CDR3aa: CASSRGYNEQFF
CDR3nt: TGTGCCAGCAGCCGGGGCTACAATGAGCAGTTCTTC

d_gene: TRBD1
abundance: -
j_gene: TRBJ1-6
v_gene: TRBV2
CDR3aa: CASIGTGPESPLHF
CDR3nt: TGTGCCAGCATTGGGACAGGGCCAGAATCACCCCTCCACTTT

d_gene: -
abundance: -
j_gene: TRBJ1-3
v_gene: TRBV5-5
CDR3aa: CASSLVAGAGNTIYF
CDR3nt: TGTGCCAGCAGCTTGGTAGCCGGGGCTGGAAACACCATATATTTT

d_gene: -
abundance: once
j_gene: TRBJ2-2
v_gene: TRBV6-2/TRBV6-3
CDR3aa: CASSRQGLNTGELFF
CDR3nt: TGTGCCAGCAGCCGACAGGGACTGAACACCGGGGAGCTGTTTTTT

d_gene: TRBD2
abundance: -
j_gene: TRBJ2-1
v_gene: TRBV29-1
CDR3aa: CSAGLAGGEQFF
CDR3nt: TGCAGCGCCGGACTAGCGGGGGGTGAGCAGTTCTTC

d_gene: TRBD1
abundance: -
j_gene: TRBJ1-2
v_gene: TRBV5-1
CDR3aa: CASSSTTGNYGYTF
CDR3nt: TGCGCCAGCAGCAGTACGACAGGGAACTATGGCTACACCTTC

d_gene: -
abundance: -
j_gene: TRBJ2-2
v_gene: TRBV20-1
CDR3aa: CSASKRGLAGNTGELFF
CDR3nt: TGCAGTGCTAGTAAGAGGGGGCTAGCGGGGAACACCGGGGAGCTGTTTTTT

d_gene: -
abundance: few
j_gene: TRBJ2-6
v_gene: TRBV4-3
CDR3aa: CASSNPGSGANVLTF
CDR3nt: TGCGCCAGCAGCAACCCAGGATCTGGGGCCAACGTCCTGACTTTC

d_gene: -
abundance: -
j_gene: TRBJ1-4
v_gene: TRBV5-1
CDR3aa: CASSLGQAQNEKLFF
CDR3nt: TGCGCCAGCAGCTTGGGACAGGCTCAAAATGAAAAACTGTTTTTT

d_gene: -
abundance: -
j_gene: TRBJ1-2
v_gene: TRBV6-2/TRBV6-3
CDR3aa: CASSSLSRGNYGYTF
CDR3nt: TGTGCCAGCAGTTCCCTTTCGAGGGGGAACTATGGCTACACCTTC

d_gene: TRBD1
abundance: -
j_gene: TRBJ2-1
v_gene: TRBV5-1
CDR3aa: CASRGPGGMNEQFF
CDR3nt: TGCGCCAGCAGGGGTCCAGGGGGCATGAATGAGCAGTTCTTC

d_gene: TRBD1
abundance: -
j_gene: TRBJ1-4
v_gene: TRBV5-1
CDR3aa: CASSLQGSREKLFF
CDR3nt: TGCGCCAGCAGCTTACAGGGGTCTAGGGAAAAACTGTTTTTT

d_gene: -
abundance: -
j_gene: TRBJ1-1
v_gene: TRBV3-1/TRBV3-2
CDR3aa: CASTRTRGQNTEAFF
CDR3nt: TGTGCCAGCACCCGGACGAGGGGACAGAACACTGAAGCTTTCTTT

d_gene: -
abundance: -
j_gene: TRBJ2-3
v_gene: TRBV5-1
CDR3aa: CASSLWGYDGGGTDTQYF
CDR3nt: TGCGCCAGCAGCTTGTGGGGGTACGACGGAGGGGGCACAGATACGCAGTATTTT

d_gene: TRBD1
abundance: -
j_gene: TRBJ1-2
v_gene: TRBV7-2
CDR3aa: CASSLTGTVIYYTF
CDR3nt: TGTGCCAGCAGCCTAACCGGGACAGTGATTTACTACACCTTC

d_gene: TRBD1
abundance: -
j_gene: TRBJ1-1
v_gene: TRBV10-3
CDR3aa: CAISELPLDRANTEAFF
CDR3nt: TGTGCCATCAGTGAGCTCCCGCTCGACAGGGCCAACACTGAAGCTTTCTTT

d_gene: TRBD1
abundance: -
j_gene: TRBJ2-2
v_gene: TRBV6-2/TRBV6-3
CDR3aa: CASSDPGPGTANTGELFF
CDR3nt: TGTGCCAGCAGTGATCCAGGGCCCGGGACAGCGAACACCGGGGAGCTGTTTTTT

d_gene: -
abundance: once
j_gene: TRBJ1-4
v_gene: TRBV19
CDR3aa: CASSPLGAGEKLFF
CDR3nt: TGTGCCAGTAGTCCTCTGGGGGCTGGAGAAAAACTGTTTTTT

d_gene: TRBD1
abundance: few
j_gene: TRBJ2-1
v_gene: TRBV6-5
CDR3aa: CASSLSDRYNEQFF
CDR3nt: TGTGCCAGCAGTTTATCGGACAGGTACAATGAGCAGTTCTTC

d_gene: -
abundance: -
j_gene: TRBJ1-1
v_gene: TRBV27
CDR3aa: CASSWHPNTEAFF
CDR3nt: TGTGCCAGCAGTTGGCACCCGAACACTGAAGCTTTCTTT

d_gene: TRBD1
abundance: -
j_gene: TRBJ1-1
v_gene: TRBV6-5
CDR3aa: CASTGTAMNTEAFF
CDR3nt: TGTGCCAGCACCGGGACAGCCATGAACACTGAAGCTTTCTTT

d_gene: -
abundance: once
j_gene: TRBJ2-3
v_gene: TRBV11-3
CDR3aa: CASSLDWTRTDTQYF
CDR3nt: TGTGCCAGCAGCTTAGATTGGACTCGCACAGATACGCAGTATTTT

d_gene: TRBD1
abundance: -
j_gene: TRBJ2-5
v_gene: TRBV5-6
CDR3aa: CASSLIWETGDQETQYF
CDR3nt: TGTGCCAGCAGCTTGATTTGGGAGACAGGGGACCAAGAGACCCAGTACTTC

d_gene: -
abundance: -
j_gene: TRBJ1-1
v_gene: TRBV30
CDR3aa: CAWSGTQGMAFF
CDR3nt: TGTGCCTGGAGTGGGACCCAGGGGATGGCTTTCTTT

d_gene: -
abundance: once
j_gene: TRBJ2-5
v_gene: TRBV29-1
CDR3aa: CSLVPMTGTQETQYF
CDR3nt: TGCAGCCTTGTCCCAATGACAGGTACCCAAGAGACCCAGTACTTC

d_gene: TRBD1
abundance: -
j_gene: TRBJ1-1
v_gene: TRBV19
CDR3aa: CASRPGTVPEAFF
CDR3nt: TGTGCCAGTAGACCTGGGACAGTCCCTGAAGCTTTCTTT

d_gene: TRBD2
abundance: -
j_gene: TRBJ2-1
v_gene: TRBV30
CDR3aa: CAGRTSGGRNEQFF
CDR3nt: TGTGCCGGAAGGACTAGCGGGGGAAGGAATGAGCAGTTCTTC

d_gene: TRBD2
abundance: -
j_gene: TRBJ2-1
v_gene: TRBV7-9
CDR3aa: CASKAGPGYEQFF
CDR3nt: TGTGCCAGCAAAGCGGGGCCGGGGTATGAGCAGTTCTTC

d_gene: -
abundance: once
j_gene: TRBJ2-7
v_gene: TRBV2
CDR3aa: CASMEQSVYEQYF
CDR3nt: TGTGCCAGCATGGAACAGTCCGTCTACGAGCAGTACTTC

d_gene: TRBD2
abundance: -
j_gene: TRBJ2-7
v_gene: TRBV12-3/TRBV12-4
CDR3aa: CASSGLGLEQYF
CDR3nt: TGTGCCAGCAGTGGACTAGGACTGGAGCAGTACTTC

d_gene: -
abundance: -
j_gene: TRBJ1-1
v_gene: TRBV5-1
CDR3aa: CASSLGRGGGINTEAFF
CDR3nt: TGCGCCAGCAGCTTGGGGCGGGGAGGCGGAATAAACACTGAAGCTTTCTTT

d_gene: -
abundance: -
j_gene: TRBJ2-5
v_gene: TRBV28
CDR3aa: CASSLRGRETQYF
CDR3nt: TGTGCCAGCAGTTTACGGGGGAGAGAGACCCAGTACTTC

d_gene: -
abundance: -
j_gene: TRBJ1-4
v_gene: TRBV5-1
CDR3aa: CASSLQGDGEKLFF
CDR3nt: TGCGCCAGCAGCTTACAGGGTGACGGGGAAAAACTGTTTTTT